The present T cell receptor (beta chain) was sequenced within a study of OX40 agonist ivuxolimab in advanced cancers. On the study more broadly: In this cohort, patients received ivuxolimab, an agonistic anti-OX40 (CD134) antibody.

TCRdb's table, derived via immunoSEQ multiplex PCR, lists solely in-frame clones and lacks some. This table has roughly 40,000 clones, about 90% appearing once. V dropped 5 bases and J dropped 5; count of bases not matched to a gene: 8. This CDR3 has 14 amino acids. Germline values: CDR1 LNHDA, CDR2 SQIVND (reference sequence). This clone was recorded once. J is TRBJ1-1 and V is TRBV19; 7 bases fit TRBD1. Sequenced material: CD4+ or CD8+ T cells sorted from blood, taken in a trial of the OX40 agonist ivuxolimab. The receptor was derived from an adult with an advanced solid tumor such as melanoma, head and neck, liver or kidney cancer. CDR3 sequence (DNA): TGTGCCAGTAGTGACCAGGGGGGATGGACTGAAGCTTTCTTT. Its translation: CASSDQGGWTEAFF.